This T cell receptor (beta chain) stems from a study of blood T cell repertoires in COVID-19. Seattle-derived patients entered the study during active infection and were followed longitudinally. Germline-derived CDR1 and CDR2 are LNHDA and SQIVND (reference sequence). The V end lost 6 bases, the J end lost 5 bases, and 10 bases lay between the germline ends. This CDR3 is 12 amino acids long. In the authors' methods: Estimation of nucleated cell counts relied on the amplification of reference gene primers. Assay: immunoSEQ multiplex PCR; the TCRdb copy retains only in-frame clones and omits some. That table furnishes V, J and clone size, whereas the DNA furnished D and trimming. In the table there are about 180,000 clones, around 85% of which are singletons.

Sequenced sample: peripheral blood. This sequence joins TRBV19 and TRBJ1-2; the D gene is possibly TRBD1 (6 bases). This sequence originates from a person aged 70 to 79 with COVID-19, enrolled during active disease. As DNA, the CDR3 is TGTGCCAGTAGCAGGGGCGAGTATGGCTACACCTTC. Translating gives CASSRGEYGYTF.